A single T cell receptor (beta chain) is shown here with its context. The data were taken from a study of blood T cell repertoires in COVID-19. In the authors' methods: It was from reference gene primer amplification that nucleated cell counts were estimated. Data came from immunoSEQ multiplex PCR; TCRdb stores just in-frame clones and leaves some out. V and J calls and clone size are those listed in that table; D and trimming were worked out from the DNA. The repertoire holds 110,000 or so clones, with around 77% as singletons. The CDR3 length is 16 residues. Trimming removed 3 bases from V and 1 base from J; junction bases left unmatched: 7. Per the germline V gene, CDR1 is MNHNS and CDR2 is SASEGT.

The chain employs TRBV6-1 and TRBJ1-1, with 8 bases matching TRBD1. This receptor was taken from a human donor in a cohort sampled during active COVID-19. Sequencing was carried out using peripheral blood. DNA for the CDR3: TGTGCCAGCAGTGATCGGCCCGGGACAGGGAACACTGAAGCTTTCTTT. Protein: CASSDRPGTGNTEAFF.